This passage covers 28 T cell receptor beta chains from one sample sequenced in a study of shared clonotypes between healthy human individuals. Assay used: immunoSEQ multiplex PCR; TCRdb lists only in-frame clones, some missing. Of about 2 million clones in the sample, 85% to 95% were seen once. The specimen was naive CD4+ T cells sorted from blood. As for subset: CD45RA+ positively selected. Receptors were obtained from a man in his late teens or twenties in good health.

The V and J genes are TRBV28 and TRBJ1-3; TRBD1 is a possible D gene (6 bases). The ends were cut back, 5 bases at V and 0 bases at J, with 20 bases in the middle. The CDR3 covers 18 residues. The germline V gene has CDR1 MDHEN and CDR2 SYDVKM. CDR3 sequence reads: CASSPSPGHRVSGNTIYF. CDR3 in DNA: TGTGCCAGCAGTCCAAGCCCGGGACACCGCGTCTCTGGAAACACCATATATTTT.

This clone was found once. The chain uses TRBV7-2 and TRBJ1-5; a possible D gene is TRBD1 (6 bases). V lost 1 base and J lost 6, with 13 bases in between. This CDR3 has 15 residues. CDR1 and CDR2 from the germline V gene are SGHTA and FQGNSA. The CDR3: CASSLDVGGGQPQHF. As DNA, the CDR3 is TGTGCCAGCAGCTTAGATGTTGGGGGCGGTCAGCCCCAGCATTTT.

With respect to this clone: The same CDR3 can be traced to other DNA sequences in this sample. The chain joins TRBV27 to TRBJ1-6, with 8 bases identical to TRBD1. The J segment lost 7 bases and the V segment lost 5 bases, leaving 4 bases of the junction unmatched. CDR1 MNHEY and CDR2 SMNVEV come from the germline V gene (reference sequence). The CDR3 spans 14 residues. The CDR3 DNA reads as TGTGCCAGCAGTCTCCGACAGGGGAATTCACCCCTCCACTTT. It is translated as CASSLRQGNSPLHF.

The genes are TRBV6-5 and TRBJ2-5; D not certain. Trimming shortened V by 2 bases and J by 9 bases, and 10 bases separated the two germline ends. CDR1 is MNHEY, CDR2 SVGAGI, per germline. CDR3 size: 12 residues. CDR3 sequence: CASSYKLGSQYF. The DNA of the CDR3 is TGTGCCAGCAGTTACAAGCTGGGGTCCCAGTACTTC.

This sequence joins TRBV5-1 and TRBJ2-1; TRBD2 matches at 9 bases. Losses at the gene ends were 5 bases for V and 7 bases for J; bases not matched to a gene: 7. This CDR3 is built from 14 residues. The germline V gene has CDR1 SGHRS and CDR2 YFSETQ. The DNA for the CDR3 is TGCGCCAGCAGTGCGGGAGGGCCAGGGAATGAGCAGTTCTTC. This translates into CASSAGGPGNEQFF.

The J gene is TRBJ1-1, the V gene TRBV7-2; D remains ambiguous. This CDR3 spans 14 amino acids. Germline CDR1 SGHTA, CDR2 FQGNSA. Deletions cut 2 bases from V and 1 base from J, with 8 bases between. The CDR3 loop is CASSLFGSNTEAFF. CDR3 in DNA: TGTGCCAGCAGCTTATTCGGGTCGAACACTGAAGCTTTCTTT.

The CDR3 DNA reads TGTGCCAGCAGTTTTAGGGGGGGCGCCTATGGCTACACCTTC. It translates to CASSFRGGAYGYTF. The gene calls are TRBV28 and TRBJ1-2; TRBD1 is a possible D gene (6 bases). V gave up 3 bases and J gave up 4 bases, with 12 bases separating them. The CDR3 covers 14 residues. From germline, CDR1 is MDHEN and CDR2 SYDVKM.

The CDR3 DNA reads as TGCAGCGTCGGTGGGACTAGCGGGAGGCCGACCTACGAGCAGTACTTC. Protein product: CSVGGTSGRPTYEQYF. The J gene is TRBJ2-7, the V gene TRBV29-1, with 15 nucleotides matching TRBD2. Trimming cost V 6 bases and J 2 bases; bases outside gene matches: 8. The CDR3 consists of 16 residues. In germline, CDR1 is SQVTM, CDR2 ANQGSEA.

The J gene is TRBJ2-6, the V gene TRBV27; D is undetermined. The CDR3 is made up of 15 amino acids. The ends were cut back, 3 bases at V and 0 bases at J, with 6 bases in the middle. Germline lookup yields CDR1 MNHEY and CDR2 SMNVEV (reference sequence). This CDR3 reads CASSFKNSGANVLTF. Here the CDR3 DNA reads TGTGCCAGCAGTTTCAAGAACTCTGGGGCCAACGTCCTGACTTTC.

The rearrangement uses TRBV5-1 and TRBJ2-5; maybe TRBD2 (6 bases). Germline V gene data show CDR1 as SGHRS and CDR2 as YFSETQ. The CDR3 contains 16 residues. The germline V and J ends were trimmed by 0 bases and 5 bases, with 17 bases remaining between them. The CDR3, as DNA: TGCGCCAGCAGCTTGGCCCTAGCGACAGCCTTGGAGACCCAGTACTTC. This codes for CASSLALATALETQYF.

J is TRBJ2-1 and V is TRBV5-1; D possibly matches TRBD1 or TRBD2 (6 bases each). Trimming left V 4 bases short and J 0 bases short, with 14 bases between. Germline lookup yields CDR1 SGHRS and CDR2 YFSETQ. The length of the CDR3 is 16 residues. Here the CDR3 reads CASSERGASSYNEQFF. The CDR3 DNA reads as TGCGCCAGCAGCGAAAGGGGGGCGAGCTCCTACAATGAGCAGTTCTTC.

This clone was detected only a few times. J is TRBJ1-1 and V is TRBV2, with D possibly being TRBD1 (6 bases). V lost 4 bases to trimming and J lost 4 bases, with 13 bases between them. In germline, CDR1 is SNHLY, CDR2 FYNNEI. The CDR3 is 14 amino acids. CDR3 nucleotide sequence: TGTGCCAGCAGTGTGAGTCTAGGGGGCACTGAAGCTTTCTTT. Residues: CASSVSLGGTEAFF.

This clone was seen a single time. The chain has TRBV30 and TRBJ2-7; D is possibly TRBD1 (6 bases). The CDR3 has 13 amino acids. CDR1 and CDR2 from the germline V gene are GTSNPN and SVGIG (reference sequence). Deletions cut 6 bases from V and 2 bases from J, with 14 bases between. As DNA, the CDR3 is TGTGCCTGTCACAGGGAACTAACCTACGAGCAGTACTTC. Translated: CACHRELTYEQYF.

The J gene is TRBJ2-3, the V gene TRBV7-9; 11 nucleotides match TRBD2. Per the germline V gene, CDR1 is SEHNR and CDR2 is FQNEAQ (reference sequence). Trimming took 6 bases from V and 3 from J; bases not matched to a gene: 8. The CDR3 is 16 residues long. This chain's CDR3 is CASRQAPSGRTDTQYF. As DNA, the CDR3 is TGTGCCAGCAGACAAGCGCCTAGCGGGAGGACAGATACGCAGTATTTT.

CDR3 in DNA: TGTGCCAGCAGTTTGGCAGGGGTTGAGGAAAAACTGTTTTTT. Its translation: CASSLAGVEEKLFF. The chain couples TRBV28 to TRBJ1-4; weak D call: TRBD1 (6 bases). The V end lost 3 bases, the J end lost 8 bases, and 13 bases lay between the germline ends. The germline gives CDR1 MDHEN, CDR2 SYDVKM. CDR3 length: 14 amino acids.

The chain couples TRBV2 to TRBJ2-3, with 9 nucleotides matching TRBD2. Unmatched junction bases numbered 6, after V lost 7 bases and J lost 1 base. The CDR3 runs 15 residues. From germline, CDR1 is SNHLY and CDR2 FYNNEI. The CDR3 spells CASTIAGVGTDTQYF. The DNA for the CDR3 is TGTGCCAGCACTATAGCGGGGGTGGGCACAGATACGCAGTATTTT.

DNA for the CDR3: TGTGCCAGCAGTTACCAACCTGGGTATGGCTACACCTTC. Amino acids: CASSYQPGYGYTF. This rearrangement joins TRBV6-5 to TRBJ1-2; D is ambiguous. Between the trimmed V and J ends, which lost 2 bases and 5 bases, there was a span of 9 bases. Germline loops: CDR1 MNHEY, CDR2 SVGAGI. This CDR3 has 13 residues.

The CDR3 nucleotides read TGTGCCATCAGTGAGCCGGCAGATACGCAGTATTTT. It yields the protein CAISEPADTQYF. The V gene is TRBV10-3, the J gene TRBJ2-3; D is unclear. The CDR3 consists of 12 residues. Germline V gene data show CDR1 as ENHRY and CDR2 as SYGVKD. V was trimmed by 2 bases and J by 4 bases, leaving 4 bases between them.

Comment on this clone: In the same sample, other DNA sequences code for this CDR3. This chain connects TRBV20-1 to TRBJ1-1; TRBD1 might be the D (5 bases). V lost 3 bases and J lost 5, with 7 bases in between. This CDR3 is built from 11 residues. Germline CDR1 is DFQATT and CDR2 is SNEGSKA (reference sequence). Written as DNA, the CDR3 is TGCAGTGCTAGGGGGGGGACTGAAGCTTTCTTT. The encoded protein is CSARGGTEAFF.

The chain combines TRBV5-6 with TRBJ1-6; D uncertain. Germline loops: CDR1 SGHDT, CDR2 YYEEEE. CDR3 length equals 15 residues. Trimming took off 2 bases at V and 5 bases at J, with 11 bases between the two ends. CDR3 bases: TGTGCCAGCAGCTTTGGATCGGGGAATAATTCACCCCTCCACTTT. It translates to CASSFGSGNNSPLHF.

This rearrangement joins TRBV29-1 to TRBJ1-2, with D hard to call. The germline CDR1 and CDR2 sequences are SQVTM and ANQGSEA. The CDR3 has 15 residues. Trimming removed 3 bases from V and 4 bases from J, with 18 bases in between. CDR3 residues: CSVEYEGNSLYGYTF. CDR3 coding DNA: TGCAGCGTTGAGTATGAGGGAAACAGCCTCTATGGCTACACCTTC.

This rearrangement joins TRBV2 to TRBJ2-7, with D possibly being TRBD1 (5 bases). Per germline, CDR1 SNHLY and CDR2 FYNNEI. V was cut by 4 bases and J by 7 bases, with 17 bases left in between. This CDR3 region has 14 residues. CDR3 DNA sequence: TGTGCCAGCAGTGGTGGGCAGGGCTACACGGAGCAGTACTTC. Amino acids: CASSGGQGYTEQYF.

The CDR3 bases are TGTGCCAGCAGTTTCGGGGTAACCCGGCGGGTGGACGAGCAGTACTTC. Its translation is CASSFGVTRRVDEQYF. The chain recombines TRBV27 with TRBJ2-7; a possible D gene is TRBD2 (5 bases). V was shortened by 3 bases and J by 5 bases, with 20 bases between the two germline ends. The germline CDR1 and CDR2 sequences are MNHEY and SMNVEV (reference sequence). The CDR3 is 16 residues long.

This CDR3 reads CASSQLLLAGGTDTQYF. The CDR3 region has the DNA TGTGCCAGCAGCCAACTCCTTCTAGCGGGGGGGACAGATACGCAGTATTTT. The V gene is TRBV14, the J gene TRBJ2-3; 12 bases are a match to TRBD2. CDR1 is SGHDN, CDR2 FVKESK, per germline. Unmatched junction bases numbered 6, after V lost 2 bases and J lost 3 bases. The CDR3 runs 17 residues. Variable domain in full (rest from reference TRBV14 and TRBJ2-3): EAGVTQFPSHSVIEKGQTVTLRCDPISGHDNLYWYRRVMGKEIKFLLHFVKESKQDESGMPNNRFLAERTGGTYSTLKVQPAELEDSGVYFCASSQLLLAGGTDTQYFGPGTRLTVL.

This rearrangement joins TRBV6-1 to TRBJ1-2; D uncertain. CDR3 length: 13 amino acids. V was pared by 7 bases and J by 0 bases, with 9 bases between. Germline CDR1 is MNHNS and CDR2 is SASEGT. CDR3 sequence (DNA): TGTGCCAGCAAGGGAGGAACTAACTATGGCTACACCTTC. The encoded protein is CASKGGTNYGYTF.

This clone appeared a single time. This chain joins TRBV27 and TRBJ2-5, with 8 positions matching TRBD2. CDR3 length: 15 amino acids. V was pared by 2 bases and J by 4 bases, with 6 bases of the junction left unmatched. The germline CDR1 and CDR2 sequences are MNHEY and SMNVEV (reference sequence). Written as DNA, the CDR3 is TGTGCCAGCAGTTTAAACTCCCTAGCGGGAGAGACCCAGTACTTC. This encodes CASSLNSLAGETQYF.

This clone was found a few times. The rearrangement links TRBV4-3 to TRBJ2-5; D not certain. V was cut by 1 base and J by 2 bases, with 8 bases left in between. The CDR3 extends over 14 amino acids. Germline CDR1 and CDR2: LGHNA and YSLEER. CDR3 in DNA: TGCGCCAGCAGCCAAGTGTCAGCTCAAGAGACCCAGTACTTC. It translates to CASSQVSAQETQYF.

The chain carries TRBV30 and TRBJ1-3; D remains ambiguous. CDR1 and CDR2 (germline): GTSNPN, SVGIG (reference sequence). This CDR3 is 13 amino acids long. The V and J ends lost 0 bases and 8 bases respectively, with 11 bases between them. Here the CDR3 DNA reads TGTGCCTGGAGTGTACAATTGACCGACACCATATATTTT. Protein product: CAWSVQLTDTIYF.